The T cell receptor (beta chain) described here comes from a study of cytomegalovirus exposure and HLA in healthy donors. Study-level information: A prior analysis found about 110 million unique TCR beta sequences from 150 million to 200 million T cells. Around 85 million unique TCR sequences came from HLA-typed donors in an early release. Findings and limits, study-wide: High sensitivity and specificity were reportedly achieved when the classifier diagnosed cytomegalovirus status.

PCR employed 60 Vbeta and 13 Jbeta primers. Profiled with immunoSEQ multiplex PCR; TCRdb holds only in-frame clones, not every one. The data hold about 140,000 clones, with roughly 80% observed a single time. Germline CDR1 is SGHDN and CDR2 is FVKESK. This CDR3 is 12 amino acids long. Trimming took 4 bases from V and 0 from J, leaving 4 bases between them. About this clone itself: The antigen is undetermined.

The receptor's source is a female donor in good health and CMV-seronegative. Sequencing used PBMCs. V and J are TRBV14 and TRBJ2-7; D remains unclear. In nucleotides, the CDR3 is TGTGCCAGCAGCCCCGGCTCCTACGAGCAGTACTTC. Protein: CASSPGSYEQYF.